This record looks at one TCR beta chain sequence and its context. CDR3 size: 13 residues. Trimming took off 6 bases at V and 1 base at J, with 7 bases between the two ends. Measured with immunoSEQ multiplex PCR; TCRdb has only the in-frame clones, and not every one. The table lists 300,000 to 400,000 clones, approximately 87% of them singletons, with about 6.3% in the top ten. The data are from a study of blood T cell repertoires in COVID-19. The chain combines TRBV12-3 or TRBV12-4 with TRBJ1-5; D gene unclear. Sequencing was performed on peripheral blood. The sequence derives from a woman aged 50 to 60 with COVID-19, enrolled during active disease. The CDR3 DNA reads as TGTGCCAGCAGCGTGAGGAGCAATCAGCCCCAGCATTTT. It is translated as CASSVRSNQPQHF.